Listed here are 27 T cell receptor beta chains from one sample, sequenced in a study of blood T cell repertoires in COVID-19 (dated by TCRdb to the early 2020s). Receptors were amplified or captured by the immunoSEQ multiplex PCR assay. TCRdb provides this immuneACCESS table in a form limited to in-frame rearrangements. Some clones are lacking; in checked studies, under half of them reflect an unresolved V gene, and why the rest are absent is not known. The sample yields roughly 30,000 clones; roughly 89% were counted once. The top ten hold approximately 30% of the sample. Sequencing was done on a sample of peripheral blood. The source is an elderly man with acute or convalescent COVID-19.

This rearrangement joins TRBV4-1 to TRBJ2-1, with 7 bases matching TRBD2. The junction had 2 bases not matched to a gene; V was cut back by 1 base and J by 2 bases. The CDR3 spans 15 residues. The germline V gene encodes CDR1 MGHRA and CDR2 YSYEKL. The CDR3 DNA sequence: TGCGCCAGCAGCCAAGGGGGAGGGACCTACAATGAGCAGTTCTTC. It is translated as CASSQGGGTYNEQFF.

This clone was seen a few times. The chain couples TRBV2 to TRBJ1-2; a possible D gene is TRBD1 (5 bases). Germline CDR1 SNHLY, CDR2 FYNNEI. This CDR3 is 12 amino acids long. The germline V and J ends were trimmed by 2 bases and 6 bases, with 7 bases remaining between them. The CDR3 spells CASSEQGNGYTF. The CDR3 DNA reads as TGTGCCAGCAGTGAACAGGGCAATGGCTACACCTTC.

The rearrangement joins TRBV30 to TRBJ1-2; 8 nucleotides match TRBD1. V lost 5 bases to trimming and J lost 4 bases; unmatched junction nucleotides: 6. This CDR3 has 13 residues. Germline CDR1 is GTSNPN and CDR2 is SVGIG (reference sequence). Written as DNA, the CDR3 is TGTGCCTGGGACAGGGGACGGATCTATGGCTACACCTTC. It is translated as CAWDRGRIYGYTF.

This chain connects TRBV12-3 or TRBV12-4 to TRBJ1-2, with D perhaps TRBD1 (6 bases). V was trimmed by 4 bases and J by 4 bases, leaving 10 bases between them. CDR3 size: 13 residues. The CDR3 nucleotides are TGTGCCAGCAGTTGGGGGGGCTCCTATGGCTACACCTTC. Amino acids: CASSWGGSYGYTF.

The rearrangement uses TRBV5-4 and TRBJ1-2, with 7 bases lining up with TRBD1. This CDR3 spans 14 amino acids. J was trimmed by 0 bases and V by 4 bases; bases with no gene match: 3. Germline assignment: CDR1 SGHNT and CDR2 YYREEE (reference sequence). The CDR3 DNA reads as TGTGCCAGCAGCCACAGGGGATCTAACTATGGCTACACCTTC. Amino acid sequence: CASSHRGSNYGYTF.

In its sample, this clone is medium-sized (0.01 to 0.1%). This chain connects TRBV6-1 to TRBJ1-2, with 7 bases fitting TRBD1. The germline gives CDR1 MNHNS, CDR2 SASEGT. This CDR3 has 14 residues. The trim removed 3 bases at V and 4 bases at J, leaving 5 bases unmatched. The CDR3 nucleotides are TGTGCCAGCAGTGACCAGGGACAGATCTATGGCTACACCTTC. This codes for CASSDQGQIYGYTF.

The chain couples TRBV4-2 to TRBJ2-2; D unclear. V lost 1 base, J lost 5 bases, and 5 bases lay in between. This CDR3 has 13 amino acids. Germline V CDR1 and CDR2: LGHNA, YNFKEQ. DNA for the CDR3: TGTGCCAGCAGCCAAGTCTTAACCGGGGAGCTGTTTTTT. This encodes CASSQVLTGELFF.

The V gene is TRBV9, the J gene TRBJ2-2, with TRBD1 matching over 8 bases. The V gene's germline CDR1 is SGDLS and CDR2 YYNGEE. The V gene end was trimmed by 0 bases and the J gene end by 7 bases; junction bases not matched to a gene: 5. The CDR3 has 15 residues. As DNA, the CDR3 is TGTGCCAGCAGCGTAGTCACAGGGGGAGGCGGGGAGCTGTTTTTT. It yields the protein CASSVVTGGGGELFF.

The rearrangement uses TRBV29-1 and TRBJ1-1, with 10 bases fitting TRBD1. J was trimmed by 10 bases and V by 4 bases; bases with no gene match: 9. There are 13 residues in the CDR3. CDR1 SQVTM and CDR2 ANQGSEA come from the germline V gene. The CDR3 here is CSVGGTGALRAFF. In DNA, the CDR3 is TGCAGCGTTGGGGGGACAGGGGCTTTGCGAGCTTTCTTT.

The CDR3 DNA reads TGTGCCTGGAGGAGGCAACCGAACACTGAAGCTTTCTTT. Translating it yields CAWRRQPNTEAFF. The J gene is TRBJ1-1, the V gene TRBV30, with unresolved D. The V gene lost 3 bases and the J gene lost 1 base, with 9 bases spanning the gap. Germline CDR1 GTSNPN, CDR2 SVGIG (reference sequence). The CDR3 has 13 amino acids.

The chain combines TRBV6-2 or TRBV6-3 with TRBJ2-7; the D gene is possibly TRBD1 (5 bases). CDR3 length: 12 residues. CDR1 is MNHEY, CDR2 SVGEGT, per germline. V shed 3 bases and J shed 6 bases, with 9 bases lying between them. The CDR3 sequence: CASSYWGREQYF. In nucleotides, the CDR3 is TGTGCCAGCAGTTATTGGGGCCGCGAGCAGTACTTC.

The V and J genes are TRBV5-1 and TRBJ2-5; TRBD2 aligns across 7 bases. After removal of 8 bases from V and 2 bases from J, the junction contained 9 bases not matched to a gene. The CDR3 is made up of 14 amino acids. The germline V gene encodes CDR1 SGHRS and CDR2 YFSETQ. This CDR3 reads CASLDGRGQETQYF. For the CDR3, the DNA is TGCGCCAGTCTGGATGGGAGGGGACAAGAGACCCAGTACTTC.

This rearrangement joins TRBV4-2 to TRBJ2-1; 11 bases fit TRBD2. The V segment lost 2 bases and the J segment 4 bases; nucleotides outside the gene matches: 1. Per the germline V gene, CDR1 is LGHNA and CDR2 is YNFKEQ. The CDR3 consists of 15 residues. The CDR3 DNA reads as TGTGCCAGCAGCCAAAGACTAGCGGGATACAATGAGCAGTTCTTC. This encodes CASSQRLAGYNEQFF.

The V and J genes are TRBV7-2 and TRBJ1-1; D unclear. The ends were cut back, 5 bases at V and 0 bases at J, with 13 bases in the middle. The V gene's germline CDR1 is SGHTA and CDR2 FQGNSA. This CDR3 region has 15 residues. The CDR3: CASSPLQYLNTEAFF. The CDR3 DNA sequence: TGTGCCAGCAGCCCCCTTCAGTATTTGAACACTGAAGCTTTCTTT.

The J gene is TRBJ2-1, the V gene TRBV5-1; the match to TRBD2 covers 7 bases. This CDR3 is built from 13 residues. Unmatched junction bases numbered 10, after V lost 5 bases and J lost 11 bases. Looked up from germline, CDR1 is SGHRS and CDR2 is YFSETQ. CDR3 DNA sequence: TGCGCCAGCAGTTTCCGAACTAGCGACCAGCAGTTCTTC. It codes for CASSFRTSDQQFF.

This rearrangement joins TRBV27 to TRBJ1-6, with a tentative D call TRBD1 (5 bases). From germline, CDR1 is MNHEY and CDR2 SMNVEV (reference sequence). The CDR3 has 15 residues. V dropped 5 bases and J dropped 3 bases, with 11 bases sitting between them. The CDR3 DNA is TGTGCCAGCAGTCTCAAGACAGACTATAATTCACCCCTCCACTTT. Its protein is CASSLKTDYNSPLHF.

This clone ranks as large (0.1 to 1%). The rearrangement joins TRBV6-1 to TRBJ2-7, with D possibly being TRBD1 (5 bases). CDR3 length: 13 residues. V was clipped by 2 bases and J by 2 bases, with 7 bases between them. Germline CDR1 MNHNS, CDR2 SASEGT. The CDR3 DNA follows: TGTGCCAGCAGTGAATGGACAACCTACGAGCAGTACTTC. Its translation: CASSEWTTYEQYF.

This rearrangement joins TRBV5-1 to TRBJ2-7; D unresolved. The germline V gene has CDR1 SGHRS and CDR2 YFSETQ. The CDR3 runs 14 residues. V lost 4 bases to trimming and J lost 0 bases, with 11 bases between them. The CDR3 spells CASSPLSSSYEQYF. As DNA, the CDR3 is TGCGCCAGCAGCCCCCTATCCTCCTCCTACGAGCAGTACTTC. The variable domain in full, with the rest retrieved from reference TRBV5-1 and TRBJ2-7, is KAGVTQTPRYLIKTRGQQVTLSCSPISGHRSVSWYQQTPGQGLQFLFEYFSETQRNKGNFPGRFSGRQFSNSRSEMNVSTLELGDSALYLCASSPLSSSYEQYFGPGTRLTVT.

The chain employs TRBV11-2 and TRBJ2-3; tentative D call: TRBD2 (6 bases). V dropped 5 bases and J dropped 2 bases, with 14 bases sitting between them. The CDR3 is 15 residues long. Per the germline V gene, CDR1 is SGHAT and CDR2 is FQNNGV. Here the CDR3 DNA reads TGTGCCAGCAGCCCGGGACTGAGGGCCACAGATACGCAGTATTTT. Residues: CASSPGLRATDTQYF.

The chain recombines TRBV4-2 with TRBJ2-2; TRBD2 matches 14 bases. Germline V lookup: CDR1 LGHNA, CDR2 YNFKEQ. V lost 3 bases to trimming and J lost 0 bases; unmatched junction nucleotides: 3. The CDR3 runs to 18 residues. The CDR3 bases are TGTGCCAGCAGCCAGGGACTAGCGGGAGCCGCGAACACCGGGGAGCTGTTTTTT. This translates into CASSQGLAGAANTGELFF.

The sample holds a few counts of this clone. This chain joins TRBV5-6 and TRBJ2-5, with D uncertain. The length of the CDR3 is 14 residues. V was cut by 1 base and J by 0 bases, with 7 bases left in between. Germline V lookup: CDR1 SGHDT, CDR2 YYEEEE. CDR3 bases: TGTGCCAGCAGCTTGCTCGCGTACCAAGAGACCCAGTACTTC. Amino acid sequence: CASSLLAYQETQYF.

The chain uses TRBV7-2 and TRBJ2-1; 9 nucleotides agree with TRBD1. The CDR3 totals 16 residues. V gave up 4 bases and J gave up 9 bases; unmatched junction bases: 13. CDR1 is SGHTA and CDR2 is FQGNSA in the germline V gene. The CDR3: CASSSRPGTGNGEQFF. The CDR3 DNA sequence: TGTGCCAGCAGCTCCCGTCCCGGGACAGGGAACGGTGAGCAGTTCTTC.

This clone has just one count. V usage is TRBV30 and J usage is TRBJ2-1, with D perhaps matching TRBD1 (6 bases). CDR1 GTSNPN and CDR2 SVGIG come from the germline V gene (reference sequence). V lost 0 bases to trimming and J lost 7 bases, with 10 bases between them. The CDR3 is 13 residues long. The CDR3, as DNA: TGTGCCTGGAGTGTTAACAGGGATAATGAGCAGTTCTTC. It encodes CAWSVNRDNEQFF.

The rearrangement uses TRBV18 and TRBJ1-1; unclear D gene. V gave up 2 bases and J gave up 1 base, with 11 bases separating them. The CDR3 consists of 15 residues. Germline V gives CDR1 KGHSH, CDR2 LQKENI. DNA for the CDR3: TGTGCCAGCTCACCAACGGGGTCAGAGAACACTGAAGCTTTCTTT. This encodes CASSPTGSENTEAFF.

Of note for this clone: The identical CDR3 is also encoded by other nucleotide sequences in the sample. The CDR3 reads CASSLAGNTEAFF. CDR3 DNA: TGCGCCAGCAGCTTGGCGGGAAACACTGAAGCTTTCTTT. This sequence joins TRBV5-1 and TRBJ1-1; no clear D gene. CDR1 is SGHRS and CDR2 is YFSETQ in the germline V gene. V lost 0 bases and J 2 bases, leaving 5 bases between the germline ends. The CDR3 extends over 13 amino acids. The variable domain in full, completed from reference TRBV5-1 and TRBJ1-1, reads KAGVTQTPRYLIKTRGQQVTLSCSPISGHRSVSWYQQTPGQGLQFLFEYFSETQRNKGNFPGRFSGRQFSNSRSEMNVSTLELGDSALYLCASSLAGNTEAFFGQGTRLTVV.

This clone was picked up a small number of times. The chain carries TRBV2 and TRBJ1-1, with D perhaps TRBD1 (6 bases). Germline CDR1 SNHLY, CDR2 FYNNEI. The V gene lost 8 bases and the J gene lost 3 bases, with 13 bases spanning the gap. This CDR3 has 13 amino acids. The CDR3 spells CASLTGKDTEAFF. CDR3 in DNA: TGTGCCAGCCTAACAGGGAAGGACACTGAAGCTTTCTTT.

The chain is built from TRBV19 and TRBJ1-5, with a tentative D call TRBD1 (5 bases). CDR1 is LNHDA, CDR2 SQIVND, per germline (reference sequence). The CDR3 extends over 15 amino acids. The V end lost 4 bases, the J end lost 1 base, and 11 bases lay between the germline ends. Here the CDR3 DNA reads TGTGCCAGTAGTACTCGAACAGGCAGCAATCAGCCCCAGCATTTT. Its protein is CASSTRTGSNQPQHF.